The rows below give T cell receptor beta chains drawn from one sample of a study of T cell repertoires in aging, cancer and after chemotherapy. One entry per CDR3 protein, called by TCRdb with MiXCR from the multiplex PCR reads. The sample records over 10,000 distinct CDR3 sequences, 21% being singletons. Input material: blood. The receptor source for this set is a human donor in good health. The CDR3 runs from the conserved cysteine through the conserved F or W.

v_gene | len | CDR3aa
TRBV7-2 | 15 | CASSLGRGNHSPLHF
TRBV6-6 | 14 | CASSYGTLGGELFF
TRBV19 | 13 | CASSPRTQTGYTF
TRBV30 | 13 | CAWSVRRRGKTFF
TRBV6-2/TRBV6-3 | 17 | CASSPGKTTGGNQPQHF
TRBV11-1 | 18 | CASSLMALAGYPGDTQYF
TRBV7-9 | 20 | CASSLGGPGTGEGNTGELFF
TRBV5-1 | 13 | CASSPVGTYEQYF
TRBV12-3/TRBV12-4 | 14 | CASIWGNRITEAFF
TRBV7-3 | 14 | CASSLGGMDYGYTF
TRBV20-1 | 12 | CSAARDSYEQYF
TRBV6-5 | 16 | CASSYSSGQLNEKLFF
TRBV21-1 | 20 | CASSKALHRGRLVVNTEAFF
TRBV6-4 | 15 | CASRRAGWGNTEAFF
TRBV7-9 | 14 | CASSLAGGDYGYTF
TRBV7-9 | 16 | CASSRDRASPYNEQFF
TRBV15 | 15 | CATSRGGADAYGYTF
TRBV20-1 | 15 | CSASGLAGPYYEQYF
TRBV24-1 | 14 | CATGQGGDTGELFF
TRBV19 | 9 | CANKREQFF
TRBV18 | 16 | CASSPRDRGLYNEQFF
TRBV19 | 18 | CASDRDRGLSEVNTEAFF
TRBV20-1 | 15 | CSANVVDRGYTEAFF
TRBV12-3/TRBV12-4 | 16 | CASRPRTSGGATTQYF
TRBV10-3 | 16 | CAISGGPGGGTYEQYF
TRBV6-2/TRBV6-3 | 16 | CASRPREQGGGNTIYF
TRBV20-1 | 16 | CSASGTGTLSNQPQHF
TRBV7-2 | 20 | CASSLYWQPGLAGSQETQYF
TRBV11-2 | 15 | CASSSFSGGAYEQYF
TRBV20-1 | 13 | CSARDRGRTEAFF
TRBV12-3/TRBV12-4 | 15 | CASSQRTSGTWELFF
TRBV15 | 12 | CATSREGDIQYF
TRBV7-9 | 13 | CASSLVREGTQYF
TRBV6-1 | 16 | CASTDKVRKANTEAFF
TRBV19 | 14 | CASTLTGGENEQYF
TRBV6-5 | 13 | CASSWYRGLGYTF
TRBV30 | 11 | CAWSVGGGYTF
TRBV19 | 14 | CARHTGLYTGELFF
TRBV5-6 | 15 | CASSLMGQINEKLFF
TRBV5-1 | 13 | CASPRGGTDTQYF
TRBV19 | 14 | CASSIDWTNQPQHF
TRBV20-1 | 14 | CSAERPGRSYEQYF
TRBV5-1 | 14 | CASSLATGANVLTF
TRBV5-6 | 13 | CASSPDRGDGYTF
TRBV5-6 | 12 | CASSFGRGVQFF
TRBV19 | 16 | CASTETGGGFADTQYF
TRBV19 | 15 | CASSISGAGPSPLHF
TRBV7-6 | 16 | CASSLATSGEADTQYF
TRBV6-5 | 15 | CASTSRVRGRETQYF
TRBV5-6 | 14 | CASSPDSFYYGYTF
TRBV29-1 | 14 | CSVETGRGVGGYTF
TRBV7-2 | 13 | CASSSRAATEAFF
TRBV7-2 | 16 | CASSHDGHLQGNTIYF
TRBV19 | 17 | CASSIMGGGTSSGEQFF
TRBV20-1 | 11 | CSGRGLNEQFF
TRBV7-2 | 15 | CASSLGEASNYGYTF
TRBV29-1 | 13 | CSAHGQGGTEAFF
TRBV4-3 | 18 | CASSHSRTGDPYNSPLHF
TRBV15 | 16 | CATSKGEGPSTDTQYF
TRBV7-2 | 14 | CASSLGWGSSEQFF